The 30 T cell receptor beta chains presented below share a single source sample, sequenced in a study of cytomegalovirus exposure and HLA in healthy donors. PCR primers comprised 60 Vbeta and 13 Jbeta primers. Assay used: immunoSEQ multiplex PCR; TCRdb lists only in-frame clones, some missing. The sample lists around 68,000 clones; roughly four fifths were seen once. Sequenced sample: PBMCs. All receptors derive from a woman between 25 and 40 years old in good health and CMV-seropositive.

This clone has only a few counts. This chain uses TRBV27 with TRBJ2-2; 11 nucleotides line up with TRBD1. The V gene's germline CDR1 is MNHEY and CDR2 SMNVEV (reference sequence). The length of the CDR3 is 20 residues. V lost 2 bases to trimming and J lost 5 bases; unmatched junction nucleotides: 16. This CDR3 is CASSLARHFGTGGRTGELFF. As DNA, the CDR3 is TGTGCCAGCAGTTTAGCGAGGCATTTCGGGACAGGGGGTAGGACCGGGGAGCTGTTTTTT.

J is TRBJ1-2 and V is TRBV27, with D possibly matching TRBD1 (6 bases). CDR1 and CDR2 from the germline V gene are MNHEY and SMNVEV (reference sequence). This CDR3 has 15 residues. V shed 5 bases and J shed 2 bases, with 15 bases lying between them. The CDR3 DNA sequence: TGTGCCAGCAGTCCTTTTGAGAGGGGGAACTATGGCTACACCTTC. The encoded protein is CASSPFERGNYGYTF.

The chain employs TRBV14 and TRBJ2-5; D gene unclear. CDR1 is SGHDN, CDR2 FVKESK, per germline. Trimming stripped 6 bases from V and 4 bases from J, with 9 bases between. The CDR3 extends over 12 amino acids. CDR3 sequence reads: CASSLERETQYF. The CDR3 nucleotides are TGTGCCAGCAGTCTAGAGAGAGAGACCCAGTACTTC.

J is TRBJ1-1 and V is TRBV25-1; unclear D gene. Germline V gene sequence: CDR1 MGHDK, CDR2 SYGVNS. This CDR3 region has 13 residues. V was cut by 6 bases and J by 1 base, with 9 bases left in between. The CDR3 is CASSLSGNTEAFF. The CDR3 DNA reads TGTGCCAGCAGCCTCAGTGGGAACACTGAAGCTTTCTTT.

The J gene is TRBJ2-7, the V gene TRBV27, with 7 positions matching TRBD1. Germline V lookup: CDR1 MNHEY, CDR2 SMNVEV (reference sequence). With 2 bases clipped from V and 0 bases from J, the junction kept 4 bases outside the gene matches. The CDR3 length is 15 residues. As DNA, the CDR3 is TGTGCCAGCAGTTTAAATCCAGGGGGCTCCTACGAGCAGTACTTC. Amino acids: CASSLNPGGSYEQYF.

J is TRBJ2-7 and V is TRBV5-4, with 10 bases matching TRBD2. The germline CDR1 and CDR2 sequences are SGHNT and YYREEE (reference sequence). There are 14 residues in the CDR3. The V gene end was trimmed by 4 bases and the J gene end by 4 bases; junction bases not matched to a gene: 5. The DNA for the CDR3 is TGTGCCAGCAGCCAGGGACTAGCGAGTTACGAGCAGTACTTC. Amino acid sequence: CASSQGLASYEQYF.

The chain is built from TRBV7-2 and TRBJ2-5; D possibly corresponds to TRBD2 (5 bases). The CDR3 consists of 13 residues. Germline V lookup: CDR1 SGHTA, CDR2 FQGNSA. V was trimmed by 3 bases and J by 4 bases, leaving 9 bases between them. The CDR3 loop reads CASSLDGGETQYF. The CDR3 nucleotides are TGTGCCAGCAGCTTGGACGGAGGAGAGACCCAGTACTTC.

The chain carries TRBV5-4 and TRBJ2-7, with 10 positions matching TRBD2. The CDR3 has 14 amino acids. Looked up from germline, CDR1 is SGHNT and CDR2 is YYREEE (reference sequence). Unmatched junction bases numbered 6, after V lost 2 bases and J lost 7 bases. The chain's CDR3 is CASSLAGGPGEQYF. Written as DNA, the CDR3 is TGTGCCAGCAGCTTAGCGGGAGGGCCGGGTGAGCAGTACTTC. The whole variable domain, remainder taken from reference TRBV5-4 and TRBJ2-7, is ETGVTQSPTHLIKTRGQQVTLRCSSQSGHNTVSWYQQALGQGPQFIFQYYREEENGRGNFPPRFSGLQFPNYSSELNVNALELDDSALYLCASSLAGGPGEQYFGPGTRLTVT.

As regards this clone: Within the sample, other DNA sequences also encode this same CDR3. The rearrangement uses TRBV4-2 and TRBJ2-7; 12 nucleotides align to TRBD2. The germline V gene has CDR1 LGHNA and CDR2 YNFKEQ. The V segment lost 0 bases and the J segment 3 bases; nucleotides outside the gene matches: 3. This CDR3 has 16 residues. The CDR3 loop reads CASSQELAGGRYEQYF. The DNA of the CDR3 is TGTGCCAGCAGCCAAGAACTAGCGGGAGGTCGCTACGAGCAGTACTTC.

The chain carries TRBV6-5 and TRBJ2-1; D is possibly TRBD1 (6 bases). Trimming took off 11 bases at V and 4 bases at J, with 15 bases between the two ends. The CDR3 consists of 13 residues. Germline CDR1 is MNHEY and CDR2 is SVGAGI. The CDR3 DNA follows: TGTGCCTGCCGGCGAGGGGGATACAATGAGCAGTTCTTC. Translated, it gives CACRRGGYNEQFF.

The chain recombines TRBV7-3 with TRBJ2-1, with 10 nucleotides matching TRBD2. V lost 5 bases to trimming and J lost 7 bases; unmatched junction nucleotides: 11. CDR3 size: 16 residues. Germline assignment: CDR1 SGHTA and CDR2 FQGTGA. CDR3 nucleotide sequence: TGTGCCAGCAGCCCCTATTTACTAGCGGGATCTAATGAGCAGTTCTTC. Its protein is CASSPYLLAGSNEQFF.

This clone is medium-sized in the sample. The chain joins TRBV29-1 to TRBJ2-7; the D is unclear. The CDR3 spans 12 residues. CDR1 is SQVTM and CDR2 is ANQGSEA in the germline V gene. Trimming pared 7 bases from V and 2 bases from J, leaving 12 bases between. Written as DNA, the CDR3 is TGCAGCGCTCGACCGGGTCCCTACGAGCAGTACTTC. Translation gives CSARPGPYEQYF.

J is TRBJ2-3 and V is TRBV7-6; 7 bases fit TRBD2. The CDR3 covers 15 residues. Germline CDR1 is SGHVS and CDR2 is FNYEAQ. V shed 5 bases, J shed 4 bases, and the junction held 9 bases outside the gene matches. The DNA of the CDR3 is TGTGCCAGCAGCCTCGGCGGGAGCGGTGCAGATACGCAGTATTTT. Translated, it gives CASSLGGSGADTQYF.

This chain links TRBV29-1 with TRBJ2-3; D gene ambiguous. Germline V gene sequence: CDR1 SQVTM, CDR2 ANQGSEA. The V end lost 2 bases, the J end lost 2 bases, and 11 bases lay between the germline ends. The CDR3 loop spans 14 amino acids. CDR3 protein: CSVETPWHTDTQYF. As DNA, the CDR3 is TGCAGCGTTGAAACCCCCTGGCACACAGATACGCAGTATTTT.

V and J are TRBV6-1 and TRBJ1-2; the D is unclear. Deletions cut 6 bases from V and 5 bases from J, with 22 bases between. Germline V gene sequence: CDR1 MNHNS, CDR2 SASEGT. The CDR3 sequence is 16 residues long. The CDR3 sequence: CASREPPSRGFYGYTF. The CDR3 DNA sequence: TGTGCCAGCAGGGAACCCCCCAGCCGGGGATTTTATGGCTACACCTTC.

This clone came up a few times. The chain uses TRBV6-6 and TRBJ2-7; 7 nucleotides match TRBD2. The CDR3 is made up of 14 amino acids. Per germline, CDR1 MNHNY and CDR2 SVGAGI (reference sequence). Trimming cost V 3 bases and J 6 bases; bases outside gene matches: 8. The CDR3 is CASSYAGVAGEQYF. In DNA, the CDR3 is TGTGCCAGCAGTTATGCGGGAGTCGCTGGCGAGCAGTACTTC.

This chain uses TRBV29-1 with TRBJ2-7, with D possibly TRBD1 on 6 matching bases. The germline V and J ends were trimmed by 4 bases and 1 base, with 8 bases remaining between them. The CDR3 extends over 12 amino acids. The germline CDR1 and CDR2 sequences are SQVTM and ANQGSEA. The CDR3 is CSVATGSYEQYF. CDR3 DNA sequence: TGCAGCGTTGCAACAGGGTCCTACGAGCAGTACTTC.

This clone occurred a few times. The chain uses TRBV10-1 and TRBJ2-7; maybe TRBD2 (6 bases). The length of the CDR3 is 14 residues. Germline V CDR1 and CDR2: WNHNN, SYGVQD (reference sequence). V was clipped by 11 bases and J by 9 bases, with 26 bases between them. The CDR3 DNA reads TGCGCCGCCTCCCTCAGCCCCGGATCGGAGGGGCAGTACTTC. Translation gives CAASLSPGSEGQYF.

The chain is built from TRBV4-1 and TRBJ2-3; 11 bases align to TRBD2. Germline CDR1 reads MGHRA; CDR2 reads YSYEKL. Unmatched junction bases numbered 2, after V lost 1 base and J lost 2 bases. The CDR3 spans 16 residues. The CDR3 loop is CASSQGTSGFTDTQYF. Written as DNA, the CDR3 is TGCGCCAGCAGCCAAGGGACTAGCGGGTTCACAGATACGCAGTATTTT.

The chain combines TRBV28 with TRBJ1-2, with D unresolved. Germline CDR1 MDHEN, CDR2 SYDVKM. This CDR3 region has 13 residues. Trimming left V 6 bases short and J 5 bases short, with 13 bases between. For the CDR3, the DNA is TGTGCCAGCAGGATATCGAGTAGTTATGGCTACACCTTC. This gives the protein CASRISSSYGYTF.

The chain joins TRBV9 to TRBJ2-1; 8 bases are shared with TRBD2. Per germline, CDR1 SGDLS and CDR2 YYNGEE. With V trimmed by 1 base and J by 2 bases, 14 bases remained unmatched. The CDR3 is 19 amino acids. CDR3 loop: CASSVSSTSGDLPYNEQFF. The CDR3 nucleotides read TGTGCCAGCAGCGTATCAAGTACTAGCGGAGACCTCCCCTACAATGAGCAGTTCTTC.

The chain employs TRBV19 and TRBJ2-1, with D possibly being TRBD2 (6 bases). V shed 6 bases and J shed 0 bases, with 12 bases lying between them. The CDR3 contains 15 residues. Per the germline V gene, CDR1 is LNHDA and CDR2 is SQIVND (reference sequence). Written as DNA, the CDR3 is TGTGCCAGTAGCCGGCCGGGACTCTCCTACAATGAGCAGTTCTTC. Its protein is CASSRPGLSYNEQFF.

This CDR3 reads CASSYQWDGAGGYTF. CDR3 bases: TGTGCCAGCAGTTACCAATGGGACGGGGCGGGAGGCTACACCTTC. The chain uses TRBV6-5 and TRBJ1-2, with D perhaps TRBD1 (5 bases). Germline CDR1 MNHEY, CDR2 SVGAGI. The CDR3 has 15 amino acids. V was clipped by 2 bases and J by 8 bases, with 18 bases between them.

CDR3 residues: CASSPPGKDQPQHF. CDR3 DNA sequence: TGTGCCAGCTCACCACCCGGGAAGGATCAGCCCCAGCATTTT. The chain links TRBV18 to TRBJ1-5; D call uncertain. Between the trimmed V and J ends, which lost 0 bases and 5 bases, there was a span of 8 bases. The CDR3 runs to 14 residues. Germline V gene data show CDR1 as KGHSH and CDR2 as LQKENI.

The CDR3 DNA reads TGTGCCAGCAGCCCAGGCTCCTACAATGAGCAGTTCTTC. It is translated as CASSPGSYNEQFF. V is TRBV9 and J is TRBJ2-1; D remains ambiguous. Looked up from germline, CDR1 is SGDLS and CDR2 is YYNGEE. The CDR3 spans 13 residues. With 4 bases removed from V and 0 bases from J, the gap between germline ends came to 5 bases.

The V gene is TRBV11-1, the J gene TRBJ2-2, with 8 bases matching TRBD2. V shed 5 bases, J shed 1 base, and the junction held 3 bases outside the gene matches. CDR1 SGHAT and CDR2 FQDESV come from the germline V gene (reference sequence). The CDR3 has 15 amino acids. The CDR3 reads CASSPGGVNTGELFF. DNA for the CDR3: TGTGCCAGCAGCCCCGGGGGGGTGAACACCGGGGAGCTGTTTTTT.

The V gene is TRBV28, the J gene TRBJ2-5; 8 nucleotides match TRBD1. With 5 bases clipped from V and 4 bases from J, the junction kept 18 bases outside the gene matches. Germline V gene sequence: CDR1 MDHEN, CDR2 SYDVKM. This CDR3 is built from 18 residues. The CDR3 coding sequence is TGTGCCAGCAGTCTAGGACTTCTTCAGGGGGCGGGAAGAGAGACCCAGTACTTC. It translates to CASSLGLLQGAGRETQYF.

The chain joins TRBV6-1 to TRBJ2-7; 12 positions agree with TRBD1. Germline-derived CDR1 and CDR2 are MNHNS and SASEGT. V shed 6 bases and J 4 bases; nucleotides not matched to a gene: 7. The CDR3 is 15 amino acids. As DNA, the CDR3 is TGTGCCAGCAGCCCTGGGGGACAGGGGGCTTACGAGCAGTACTTC. Translation gives CASSPGGQGAYEQYF.

V and J are TRBV6-5 and TRBJ2-1; 9 bases are a match to TRBD1. The J segment lost 7 bases and the V segment lost 7 bases, leaving 11 bases of the junction unmatched. Germline lookup yields CDR1 MNHEY and CDR2 SVGAGI. The CDR3 runs 15 residues. Here the CDR3 reads CASTLNRDRENEQFF. In DNA form, the CDR3 reads TGTGCCAGCACCCTTAACCGGGACAGGGAGAATGAGCAGTTCTTC.

For the CDR3, the DNA is TGTGCCAGCAGGCTACCAGGGGGCGCGGGAGAGACCCAGTACTTC. Translation: CASRLPGGAGETQYF. The chain recombines TRBV6-1 with TRBJ2-5, with 8 bases matching TRBD1. The CDR3 is 15 amino acids. Germline V CDR1 and CDR2: MNHNS, SASEGT. V lost 6 bases to trimming and J lost 4 bases; unmatched junction nucleotides: 10.